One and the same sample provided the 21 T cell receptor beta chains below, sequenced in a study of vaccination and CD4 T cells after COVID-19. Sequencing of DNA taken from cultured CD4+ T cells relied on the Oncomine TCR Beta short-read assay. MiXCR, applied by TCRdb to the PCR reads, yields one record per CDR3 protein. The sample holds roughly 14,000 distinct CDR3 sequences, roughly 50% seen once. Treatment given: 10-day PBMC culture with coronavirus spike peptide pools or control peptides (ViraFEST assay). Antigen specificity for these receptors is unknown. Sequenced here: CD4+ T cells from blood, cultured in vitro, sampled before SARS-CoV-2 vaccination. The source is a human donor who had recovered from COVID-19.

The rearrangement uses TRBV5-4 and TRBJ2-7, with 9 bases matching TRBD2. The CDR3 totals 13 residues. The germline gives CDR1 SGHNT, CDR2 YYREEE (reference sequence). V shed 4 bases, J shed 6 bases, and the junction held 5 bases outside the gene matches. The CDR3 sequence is CASSGGLAPEQYF. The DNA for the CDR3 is TGTGCCAGCAGCGGGGGACTAGCCCCCGAGCAGTACTTC.

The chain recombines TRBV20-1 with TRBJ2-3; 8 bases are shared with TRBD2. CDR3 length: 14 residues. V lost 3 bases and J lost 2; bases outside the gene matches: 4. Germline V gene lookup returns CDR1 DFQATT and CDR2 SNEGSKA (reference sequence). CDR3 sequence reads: CSARRAGATDTQYF. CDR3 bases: TGCAGTGCTAGGAGAGCGGGGGCCACAGATACGCAGTATTTT.

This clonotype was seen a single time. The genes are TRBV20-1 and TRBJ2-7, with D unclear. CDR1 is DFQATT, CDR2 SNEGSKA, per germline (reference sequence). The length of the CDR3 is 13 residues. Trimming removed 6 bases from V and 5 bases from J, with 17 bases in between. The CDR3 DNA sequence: TGCAGTGCCACAATACAAGACCTGCACGAGCAGTACTTC. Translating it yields CSATIQDLHEQYF.

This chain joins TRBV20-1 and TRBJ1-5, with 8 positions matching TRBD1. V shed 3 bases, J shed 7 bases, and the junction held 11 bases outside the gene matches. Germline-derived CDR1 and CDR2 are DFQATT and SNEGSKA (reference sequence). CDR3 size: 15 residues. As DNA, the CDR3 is TGCAGTGCTAGGGTCAGGGGGCGCTCGGAGCAGCCCCAGCATTTT. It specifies CSARVRGRSEQPQHF.

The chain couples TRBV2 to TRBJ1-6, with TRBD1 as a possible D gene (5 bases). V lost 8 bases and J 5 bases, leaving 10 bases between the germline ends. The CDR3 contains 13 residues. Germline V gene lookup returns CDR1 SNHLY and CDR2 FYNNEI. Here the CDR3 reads CASARGDNSPLHF. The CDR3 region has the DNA TGTGCCAGCGCGCGGGGCGATAATTCACCCCTCCACTTT.

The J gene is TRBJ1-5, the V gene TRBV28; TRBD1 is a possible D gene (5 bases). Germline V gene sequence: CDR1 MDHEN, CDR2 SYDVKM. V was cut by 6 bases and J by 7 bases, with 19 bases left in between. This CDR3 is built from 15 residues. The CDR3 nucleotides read TGTGCCAGCAGCCTCCCTGGGGCAGGCGTCCAGCCCCAGCATTTT. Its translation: CASSLPGAGVQPQHF.

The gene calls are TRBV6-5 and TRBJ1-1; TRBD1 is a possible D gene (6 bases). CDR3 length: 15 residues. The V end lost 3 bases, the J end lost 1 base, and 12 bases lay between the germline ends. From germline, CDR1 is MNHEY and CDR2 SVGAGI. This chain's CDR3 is CASSYRRTENTEAFF. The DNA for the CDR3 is TGTGCCAGCAGTTATCGTCGGACAGAGAACACTGAAGCTTTCTTT.

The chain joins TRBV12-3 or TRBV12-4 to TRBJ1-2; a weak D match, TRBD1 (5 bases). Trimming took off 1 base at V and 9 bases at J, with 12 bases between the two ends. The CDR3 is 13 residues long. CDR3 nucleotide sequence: TGTGCCAGCAGTTTAGACCAGGGCATGAGCTACACCTTC. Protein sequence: CASSLDQGMSYTF.

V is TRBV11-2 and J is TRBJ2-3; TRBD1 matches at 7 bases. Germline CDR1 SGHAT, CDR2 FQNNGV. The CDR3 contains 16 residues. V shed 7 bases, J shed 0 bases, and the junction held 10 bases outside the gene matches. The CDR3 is CASTLRSGQSTDTQYF. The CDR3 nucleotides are TGTGCCAGCACCCTTAGGTCGGGACAGAGCACAGATACGCAGTATTTT.

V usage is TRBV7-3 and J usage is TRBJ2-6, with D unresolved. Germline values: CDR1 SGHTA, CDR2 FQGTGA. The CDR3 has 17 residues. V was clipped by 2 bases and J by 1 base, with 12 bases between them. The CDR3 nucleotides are TGTGCCAGCAGCTTAGGTACCCGATTATCTGGGGCCAACGTCCTGACTTTC. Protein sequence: CASSLGTRLSGANVLTF.

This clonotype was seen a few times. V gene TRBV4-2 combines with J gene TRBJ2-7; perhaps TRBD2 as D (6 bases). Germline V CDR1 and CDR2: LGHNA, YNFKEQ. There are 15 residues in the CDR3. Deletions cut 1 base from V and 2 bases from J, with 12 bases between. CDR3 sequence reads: CASSQAPQRAYEQYF. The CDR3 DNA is TGTGCCAGCAGCCAAGCCCCGCAGCGGGCCTACGAGCAGTACTTC.

This CDR3 reads CASSLAPSGDNEQFF. The CDR3 nucleotides are TGTGCCAGCAGCTTAGCGCCTAGCGGTGACAATGAGCAGTTCTTC. The chain uses TRBV7-6 and TRBJ2-1, with TRBD2 matching over 7 bases. V shed 0 bases, J shed 5 bases, and the junction held 4 bases outside the gene matches. Germline V gene data show CDR1 as SGHVS and CDR2 as FNYEAQ. The CDR3 length is 15 residues.

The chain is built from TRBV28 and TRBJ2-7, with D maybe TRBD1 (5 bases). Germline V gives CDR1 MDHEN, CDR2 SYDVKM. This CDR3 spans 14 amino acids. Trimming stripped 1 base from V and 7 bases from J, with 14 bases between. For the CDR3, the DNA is TGTGCCAGCAGTTTATTACAGGCGTCATGGGAGCAGTACTTC. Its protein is CASSLLQASWEQYF.

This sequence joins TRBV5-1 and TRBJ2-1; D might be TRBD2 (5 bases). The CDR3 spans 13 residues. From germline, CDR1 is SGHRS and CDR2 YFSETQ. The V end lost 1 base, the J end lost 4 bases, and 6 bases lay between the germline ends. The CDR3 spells CASSLSGYNEQFF. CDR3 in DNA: TGCGCCAGCAGCTTGAGCGGTTACAATGAGCAGTTCTTC.

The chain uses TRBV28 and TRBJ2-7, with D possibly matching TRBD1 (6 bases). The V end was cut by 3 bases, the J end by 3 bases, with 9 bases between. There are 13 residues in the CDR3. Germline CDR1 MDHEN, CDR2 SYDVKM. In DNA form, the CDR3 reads TGTGCCAGCAGTTTGAGAGGGGGCTACGAGCAGTACTTC. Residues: CASSLRGGYEQYF.

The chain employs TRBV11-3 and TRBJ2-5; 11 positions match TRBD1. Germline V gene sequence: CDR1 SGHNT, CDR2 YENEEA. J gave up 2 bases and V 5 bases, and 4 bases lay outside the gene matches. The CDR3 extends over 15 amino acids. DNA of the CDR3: TGTGCCAGCAGCACGGGACAGGGGGGACAAGAGACCCAGTACTTC. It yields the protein CASSTGQGGQETQYF. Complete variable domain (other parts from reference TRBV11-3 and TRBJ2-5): EAGVVQSPRYKIIEKKQPVAFWCNPISGHNTLYWYLQNLGQGPELLIRYENEEAVDDSQLPKDRFSAERLKGVDSTLKIQPAELGDSAVYLCASSTGQGGQETQYFGPGTRLLVL.

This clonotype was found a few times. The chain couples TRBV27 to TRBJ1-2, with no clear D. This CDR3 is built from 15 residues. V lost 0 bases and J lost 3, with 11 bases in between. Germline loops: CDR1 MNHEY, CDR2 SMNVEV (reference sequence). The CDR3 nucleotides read TGTGCCAGCAGTTTATCGACGGGGATTGACTATGGCTACACCTTC. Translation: CASSLSTGIDYGYTF.

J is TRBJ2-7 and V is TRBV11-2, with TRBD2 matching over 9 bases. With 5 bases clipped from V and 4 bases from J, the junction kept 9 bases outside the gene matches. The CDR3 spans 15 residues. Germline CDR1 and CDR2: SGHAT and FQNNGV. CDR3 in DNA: TGTGCCAGCAGCGAGGGGGCGGGAGGGCCGTACGAGCAGTACTTC. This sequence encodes CASSEGAGGPYEQYF. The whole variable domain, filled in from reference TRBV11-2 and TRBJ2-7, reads EAGVAQSPRYKIIEKRQSVAFWCNPISGHATLYWYQQILGQGPKLLIQFQNNGVVDDSQLPKDRFSAERLKGVDSTLKIQPAKLEDSAVYLCASSEGAGGPYEQYFGPGTRLTVT.

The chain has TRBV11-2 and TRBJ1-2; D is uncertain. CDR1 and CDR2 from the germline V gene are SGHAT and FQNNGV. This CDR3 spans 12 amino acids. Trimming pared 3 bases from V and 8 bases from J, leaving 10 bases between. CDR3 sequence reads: CASSFRGLGYTF. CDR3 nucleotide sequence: TGTGCCAGCAGCTTTCGTGGTCTCGGCTACACCTTC. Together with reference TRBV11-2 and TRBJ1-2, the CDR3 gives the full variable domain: EAGVAQSPRYKIIEKRQSVAFWCNPISGHATLYWYQQILGQGPKLLIQFQNNGVVDDSQLPKDRFSAERLKGVDSTLKIQPAKLEDSAVYLCASSFRGLGYTFGSGTRLTVV.

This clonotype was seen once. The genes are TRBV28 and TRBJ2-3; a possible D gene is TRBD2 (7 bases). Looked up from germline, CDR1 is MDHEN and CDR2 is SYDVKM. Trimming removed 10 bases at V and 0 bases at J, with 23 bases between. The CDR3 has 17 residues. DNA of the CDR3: TGTGCCACCCTTCCCATGGGGGCGGGAGTTAGCACAGATACGCAGTATTTT. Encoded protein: CATLPMGAGVSTDTQYF.

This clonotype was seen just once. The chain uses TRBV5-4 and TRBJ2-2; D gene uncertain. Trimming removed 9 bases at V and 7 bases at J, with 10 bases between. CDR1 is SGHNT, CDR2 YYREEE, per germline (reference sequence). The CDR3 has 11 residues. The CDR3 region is CATKWYGELFF. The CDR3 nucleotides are TGTGCCACTAAGTGGTACGGGGAGCTGTTTTTT.